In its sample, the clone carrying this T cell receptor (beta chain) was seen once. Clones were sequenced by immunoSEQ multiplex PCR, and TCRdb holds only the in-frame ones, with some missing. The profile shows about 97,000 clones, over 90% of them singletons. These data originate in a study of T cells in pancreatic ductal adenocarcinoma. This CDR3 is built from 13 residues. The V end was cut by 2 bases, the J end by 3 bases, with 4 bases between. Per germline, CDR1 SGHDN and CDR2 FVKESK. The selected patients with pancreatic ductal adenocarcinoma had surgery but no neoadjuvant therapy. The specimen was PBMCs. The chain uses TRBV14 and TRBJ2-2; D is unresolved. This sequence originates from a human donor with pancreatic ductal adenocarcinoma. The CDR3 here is CASSQWHTGELFF. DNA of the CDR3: TGTGCCAGCAGCCAATGGCACACCGGGGAGCTGTTTTTT.